Described below is a single T cell receptor beta chain sequence and its context. Its specificity is unknown. Hyperthyroidism patients, aged 18 to 65, were newly diagnosed, under 2 months' duration. Amplification from RNA transcripts yielded the TCR beta CDR3 regions. The workflow started with a first-round RT-PCR run with HTBI primers and then moved on to a second-round multiplex PCR. TCRdb called the multiplex PCR reads again in MiXCR, with one record for every CDR3 protein. The table shows more than 1,000,000 distinct CDR3 sequences, with 36% occurring only once. The CDR3 totals 13 residues. Germline CDR1 reads SGHRS; CDR2 reads YFSETQ. The ends lost 6 bases at V and 5 bases at J; junction bases unmatched: 6. The data belong to a study of Graves' ophthalmopathy and Graves' hyperthyroidism. About the research overall: By definition, stable hyperthyroidism involved no ophthalmopathy within 18 months of follow-up. Points from the study as a whole: Most thyroid clonotypes with frequency above 0.001 were detected in blood too. Separation of ophthalmopathy from stable hyperthyroidism was achieved by a 13-signature model, at roughly 88% sensitivity and around 81% specificity.

The rearrangement joins TRBV5-1 to TRBJ2-7; TRBD1 matches 9 bases. The sequenced sample consisted of peripheral blood or thyroid tissue (not recorded which). The sequence derives from an adult man with Graves' hyperthyroidism. CDR3 loop: CASNPGQGDEQYF. The DNA for the CDR3 is TGCGCCAGCAACCCGGGACAGGGCGACGAGCAGTACTTC.